These T cell receptor beta chains were read from a single sample in a study of regulatory T cells in long-lasting Graves disease. From the multiplex PCR reads, TCRdb called clonotypes with MiXCR, one entry per CDR3 protein. The repertoire consists of some 420,000 distinct CDR3 sequences, with under 25% occurring once and the leading ten covering around 14%. The sequences come from peripheral blood mononuclear cells (PBMCs), collected when the disease was refractory, from a patient treated with antithyroid drugs. The receptors shown here come from a female donor with Graves disease. The conserved cysteine and the conserved F or W are not part of the CDR3 here.

TRBJ2-5	TRBV13	ASSLADETQY
TRBJ2-5	TRBV28	ASSHFSGGADTQY
TRBJ2-2	TRBV5-6	ASSLWSRASTGELF
TRBJ2-7	TRBV6-2/TRBV6-3	ASSYSNSPGLAPYEQY
TRBJ1-1	TRBV12-3/TRBV12-4	ASSFTGDEAF
TRBJ2-1	TRBV12-3/TRBV12-4	ASRPGQGSNEQF
TRBJ1-3	TRBV11-2	ASSSYRERGNTIY
TRBJ2-2	TRBV20-1	SARGPRTVVTGELF
TRBJ1-1	TRBV5-6	ASSSGRDEVAF
TRBJ2-7	TRBV6-1	ASSLGKASFYEQY
TRBJ2-3	TRBV9	ASRGVTDTQY
TRBJ2-4	TRBV5-1	ASSLAGQGASIQY
TRBJ1-4	TRBV28	ASHGGGYEKLF
TRBJ2-7	TRBV7-9	ASSPPGTEQY
TRBJ2-3	TRBV9	ASSVVAGPGDTQY
TRBJ2-7	TRBV9	ASSPSGVSYEQY
TRBJ1-6	TRBV30	ASNSPLH
TRBJ1-2	TRBV28	ASSLSNSNSGYT
TRBJ1-1	TRBV7-2	ASSLLSTVNTEAF
TRBJ2-7	TRBV28	ASSPEPLIAGGGSYEQY
TRBJ2-7	TRBV29-1	SAYQHEQY
TRBJ2-2	TRBV5-1	ASSPDNPRNTGELF
TRBJ2-5	TRBV12-5	ASAKTSGFQETQY
TRBJ2-1	TRBV3-1	ASSQVGRGAHNEQF
TRBJ1-5	TRBV12-3/TRBV12-4	ASSFSGAANQPQH
TRBJ1-1	TRBV28	ASSRSGAAF
TRBJ2-7	TRBV10-3	AISPRTGAQQY
TRBJ1-5	TRBV6-1	ASTKDSNQPQH
TRBJ1-5	TRBV28	ASSSQRALDQPQH
TRBJ2-3	TRBV7-3	ASILLGLTDTQY
TRBJ2-5	TRBV20-1	SPGEPA
TRBJ1-2	TRBV7-2	ASSWVGVRERNYGYT
TRBJ2-7	TRBV20-1	SAKPSAPYEQY
TRBJ2-7	TRBV19	ASSPGTAGYEQY
TRBJ2-7	TRBV7-2	ASSLRLRGPGDIYEQY
TRBJ1-3	TRBV20-1	SAREAGTVSGNTIY
TRBJ2-7	TRBV28	ASSFSSLVEQY